The 25 T cell receptor beta chains presented below share a single source sample, sequenced in a study of blood T cell repertoires in COVID-19. TCRdb's copy holds only in-frame clones and misses some; the assay was immunoSEQ multiplex PCR. The sample includes roughly 230,000 clones, 85% to 90% of them seen just once. Sequenced: peripheral blood. These receptors were collected from a woman between 35 and 50 years old who had recovered from COVID-19.

This clone was observed a handful of times. The rearrangement uses TRBV6-2 or TRBV6-3 and TRBJ2-1, with 9 bases that match TRBD2. Germline V gives CDR1 MNHEY, CDR2 SVGEGT. The CDR3 covers 14 residues. V gave up 6 bases and J gave up 4 bases; unmatched junction bases: 4. In nucleotides, the CDR3 is TGTGCCAGCAGCCCTAGCGGGACGTACAATGAGCAGTTCTTC. This codes for CASSPSGTYNEQFF.

This chain links TRBV6-2 or TRBV6-3 with TRBJ2-3, with D unresolved. The CDR3 covers 16 residues. Deletions cut 5 bases from V and 4 bases from J, with 19 bases between. Germline loops: CDR1 MNHEY, CDR2 SVGEGT. Here the CDR3 reads CASSPPDTVGSDTQYF. The CDR3 DNA is TGTGCCAGCAGTCCCCCCGACACCGTTGGTTCAGATACGCAGTATTTT.

V usage is TRBV28 and J usage is TRBJ1-6, with 8 bases matching TRBD1. Germline values: CDR1 MDHEN, CDR2 SYDVKM. Trimming removed 6 bases from V and 9 bases from J; junction bases left unmatched: 7. The CDR3 spans 14 residues. CDR3 bases: TGTGCCAGCAGCCCGGACAGGGAGGTTTCACCCCTCCACTTT. Its translation is CASSPDREVSPLHF.

This clone was found once. The chain has TRBV24-1 and TRBJ2-6; the D is unclear. V shed 9 bases and J shed 2 bases, with 7 bases lying between them. Germline CDR1 reads KGHDR; CDR2 reads SFDVKD. This CDR3 spans 13 amino acids. The CDR3 reads CATGYTGANVLTF. The CDR3 nucleotides read TGTGCCACCGGTTACACTGGGGCCAACGTCCTGACTTTC.

The genes are TRBV6-2 or TRBV6-3 and TRBJ2-4; D unclear. The CDR3 has 15 amino acids. V lost 4 bases and J 0 bases, leaving 10 bases between the germline ends. In germline, CDR1 is MNHEY, CDR2 SVGEGT. The DNA of the CDR3 is TGTGCCAGCAGTTCCCCGACTCTAGCCAAAAACATTCAGTACTTC. Translating gives CASSSPTLAKNIQYF.

The chain employs TRBV15 and TRBJ2-5; 7 nucleotides align to TRBD1. From germline, CDR1 is LNHNV and CDR2 YYDKDF (reference sequence). Trimming at V came to 5 bases and at J to 3 bases, leaving 6 bases not matched to a gene. There are 14 residues in the CDR3. The CDR3 loop reads CATSLGTAKETQYF. CDR3 bases: TGTGCCACCAGCCTTGGGACAGCGAAAGAGACCCAGTACTTC.

The J gene is TRBJ1-1, the V gene TRBV5-1; tentative D call: TRBD1 (6 bases). Looked up from germline, CDR1 is SGHRS and CDR2 is YFSETQ. The CDR3 loop spans 14 amino acids. Trimming removed 3 bases at V and 4 bases at J, with 13 bases between. In nucleotides, the CDR3 is TGCGCCAGCAGCTCAACAGGGTCAGGCACTGAAGCTTTCTTT. This translates into CASSSTGSGTEAFF.

The rearrangement links TRBV4-3 to TRBJ2-2, with D perhaps matching TRBD2 (5 bases). The CDR3 is made up of 16 amino acids. V was clipped by 0 bases and J by 2 bases, with 10 bases between them. The germline gives CDR1 LGHNA, CDR2 YSLEER. The CDR3, as DNA: TGCGCCAGCAGCCAAGATACCGGGATTAACACCGGGGAGCTGTTTTTT. Protein: CASSQDTGINTGELFF.

This CDR3 is CASSLGGGQPQHF. DNA of the CDR3: TGCGCCAGCAGCTTGGGGGGGGGACAGCCCCAGCATTTT. The chain employs TRBV5-1 and TRBJ1-5; TRBD1 might be the D (5 bases). CDR1 SGHRS and CDR2 YFSETQ come from the germline V gene. The CDR3 contains 13 residues. With 0 bases removed from V and 7 bases from J, the gap between germline ends came to 8 bases.

The rearrangement uses TRBV7-2 and TRBJ1-2; TRBD1 is a possible D gene (6 bases). V lost 3 bases and J lost 0, with 8 bases in between. CDR3 length: 14 residues. Germline CDR1 reads SGHTA; CDR2 reads FQGNSA. Written as DNA, the CDR3 is TGTGCCAGCAGCTTTGAGGGGGCTAACTATGGCTACACCTTC. Translation gives CASSFEGANYGYTF.

V gene TRBV6-5 combines with J gene TRBJ2-5; D is perhaps TRBD2 (5 bases). This CDR3 is built from 13 residues. Trimming took off 6 bases at V and 4 bases at J, with 12 bases between the two ends. CDR1 MNHEY and CDR2 SVGAGI come from the germline V gene. The CDR3 sequence: CASRSGLAETQYF. CDR3 nucleotides: TGTGCCAGCAGGAGCGGACTGGCAGAGACCCAGTACTTC.

The gene calls are TRBV7-9 and TRBJ2-2; D might be TRBD2 (6 bases). Trimming cost V 0 bases and J 1 base, with 9 bases left between them. The CDR3 covers 16 residues. Per the germline V gene, CDR1 is SEHNR and CDR2 is FQNEAQ (reference sequence). As DNA, the CDR3 is TGTGCCAGCAGCTTAGCGCTGGGGGGGAACACCGGGGAGCTGTTTTTT. Translated: CASSLALGGNTGELFF.

V usage is TRBV7-9 and J usage is TRBJ2-7; D is ambiguous. The CDR3 extends over 16 amino acids. Germline V gene sequence: CDR1 SEHNR, CDR2 FQNEAQ (reference sequence). V was cut by 2 bases and J by 2 bases, with 16 bases left in between. The chain's CDR3 is CASSLLPQSPTYEQYF. DNA for the CDR3: TGTGCCAGCAGCTTACTCCCACAGAGTCCAACCTACGAGCAGTACTTC.

This rearrangement joins TRBV5-3 to TRBJ2-7, with no clear D. TRBV5-3 is reported as an ORF; its role is uncertain. The CDR3 spans 12 residues. Deletions cut 6 bases from V and 5 bases from J, with 12 bases between. The CDR3, as DNA: TGTGCCAGAACCGCGGCAGATAACGAGCAGTACGTC. This codes for CARTAADNEQYV.

The chain recombines TRBV11-2 with TRBJ1-1; D gene unclear. CDR3 length: 16 amino acids. Germline V gene lookup returns CDR1 SGHAT and CDR2 FQNNGV. Trimming left V 0 bases short and J 2 bases short, with 13 bases between. The CDR3 region is CASSLEFGRHNTEAFF. As DNA, the CDR3 is TGTGCCAGCAGCTTAGAATTTGGCAGACATAACACTGAAGCTTTCTTT.

The chain's CDR3 is CASSSPGQGQSGELFF. Written as DNA, the CDR3 is TGTGCCAGCAGCTCCCCGGGACAGGGTCAGTCCGGGGAGCTGTTTTTT. This chain links TRBV27 with TRBJ2-2; 9 bases agree with TRBD1. The CDR3 spans 16 residues. V gave up 6 bases and J gave up 6 bases; unmatched junction bases: 11. Germline CDR1 MNHEY, CDR2 SMNVEV (reference sequence).

V and J are TRBV10-3 and TRBJ2-5; possible D gene TRBD2, 6 bases. This CDR3 comprises 16 residues. Looked up from germline, CDR1 is ENHRY and CDR2 is SYGVKD. Trimming stripped 3 bases from V and 2 bases from J, with 16 bases between. CDR3 in DNA: TGTGCCATCAGTGAATTTGGGGGGTCCTCTCAAGAGACCCAGTACTTC. It codes for CAISEFGGSSQETQYF.

The J gene is TRBJ1-2, the V gene TRBV28; 7 bases fit TRBD1. This CDR3 contains 14 residues. J gave up 0 bases and V 5 bases, and 3 bases lay outside the gene matches. Per germline, CDR1 MDHEN and CDR2 SYDVKM. CDR3 amino acids: CASSTGASNYGYTF. Written as DNA, the CDR3 is TGTGCCAGCAGTACAGGGGCCTCTAACTATGGCTACACCTTC.

This chain uses TRBV5-1 with TRBJ1-1; D uncertain. Germline values: CDR1 SGHRS, CDR2 YFSETQ. V lost 1 base and J lost 2, with 9 bases in between. The CDR3 runs 14 residues. For the CDR3, the DNA is TGCGCCAGCAGCTTGAACGGGTTTAACACTGAAGCTTTCTTT. Translated, it gives CASSLNGFNTEAFF.

The J gene is TRBJ2-5, the V gene TRBV28, with D unclear. Germline V gene sequence: CDR1 MDHEN, CDR2 SYDVKM. This CDR3 has 11 amino acids. Between the trimmed V and J ends, which lost 6 bases and 5 bases, there was a span of 7 bases. The CDR3 here is CASSNRETQYF. CDR3 bases: TGTGCCAGCAGCAATCGGGAGACCCAGTACTTC.

The chain carries TRBV6-5 and TRBJ2-1, with TRBD2 matching 8 bases. Looked up from germline, CDR1 is MNHEY and CDR2 is SVGAGI. Trimming removed 6 bases from V and 10 bases from J; junction bases left unmatched: 2. The CDR3 runs 11 residues. CDR3 nucleotide sequence: TGTGCCAGCAGACTAGCGGCCGAGCAGTTCTTC. Protein: CASRLAAEQFF.

The chain couples TRBV6-5 to TRBJ2-3; 10 bases map to TRBD2. This CDR3 has 16 residues. Germline CDR1 is MNHEY and CDR2 is SVGAGI. V was pared by 2 bases and J by 3 bases, with 5 bases of the junction left unmatched. The CDR3 region is CASSYIAGGETDTQYF. CDR3 nucleotides: TGTGCCAGCAGTTACATAGCGGGGGGAGAGACAGATACGCAGTATTTT.

This chain links TRBV7-2 with TRBJ2-5; 14 nucleotides align to TRBD2. J was trimmed by 4 bases and V by 5 bases; bases with no gene match: 6. CDR1 and CDR2 (germline): SGHTA, FQGNSA. CDR3 size: 16 residues. CDR3 DNA: TGTGCCAGCAGCCTTATCGGGACTAGCGGGAGAGAGACCCAGTACTTC. It yields the protein CASSLIGTSGRETQYF. Full variable domain (missing parts from reference TRBV7-2 and TRBJ2-5): GAGVSQSPSNKVTEKGKDVELRCDPISGHTALYWYRQSLGQGLEFLIYFQGNSAPDKSGLPSDRFSAERTGGSVSTLTIQRTQQEDSAVYLCASSLIGTSGRETQYFGPGTRLLVL.

The chain joins TRBV27 to TRBJ1-6, with 7 bases matching TRBD1. CDR3 length: 18 amino acids. CDR1 MNHEY and CDR2 SMNVEV come from the germline V gene (reference sequence). V was clipped by 0 bases and J by 0 bases; unmatched bases: 5. CDR3 region: CASSLSGTESSYNSPLHF. As DNA, the CDR3 is TGTGCCAGCAGTTTATCGGGGACAGAGAGCTCCTATAATTCACCCCTCCACTTT.

The chain joins TRBV4-1 to TRBJ2-1; TRBD1 matches at 8 bases. Germline V gene lookup returns CDR1 MGHRA and CDR2 YSYEKL. CDR3 length equals 16 residues. V gave up 4 bases and J gave up 3 bases; unmatched junction bases: 8. CDR3 nucleotide sequence: TGCGCCAGCAGCCTAGGCAGGGGGCTCGACTACAATGAGCAGTTCTTC. Its translation: CASSLGRGLDYNEQFF.